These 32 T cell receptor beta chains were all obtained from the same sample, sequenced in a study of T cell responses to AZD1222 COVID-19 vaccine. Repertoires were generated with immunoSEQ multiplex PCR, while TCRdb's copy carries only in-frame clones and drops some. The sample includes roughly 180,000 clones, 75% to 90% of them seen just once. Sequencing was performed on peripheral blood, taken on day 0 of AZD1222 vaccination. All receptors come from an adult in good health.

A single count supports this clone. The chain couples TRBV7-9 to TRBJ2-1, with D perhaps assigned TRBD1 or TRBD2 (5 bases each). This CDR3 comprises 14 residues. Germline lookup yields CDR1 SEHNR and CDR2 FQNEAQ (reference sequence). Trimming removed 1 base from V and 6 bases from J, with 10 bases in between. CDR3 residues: CASSLDGTSNEQFF. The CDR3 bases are TGTGCCAGCAGCTTAGACGGGACCTCCAATGAGCAGTTCTTC. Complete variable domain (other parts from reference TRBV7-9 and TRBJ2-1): DTGVSQNPRHKITKRGQNVTFRCDPISEHNRLYWYRQTLGQGPEFLTYFQNEAQLEKSRLLSDRFSAERPKGSFSTLEIQRTEQGDSAMYLCASSLDGTSNEQFFGPGTRLTVL.

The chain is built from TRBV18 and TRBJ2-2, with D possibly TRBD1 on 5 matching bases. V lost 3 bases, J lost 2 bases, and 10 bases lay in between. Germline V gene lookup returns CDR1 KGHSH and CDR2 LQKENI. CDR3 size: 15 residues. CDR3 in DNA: TGTGCCAGCTCACCGACAGCAATAAACACCGGGGAGCTGTTTTTT. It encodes CASSPTAINTGELFF.

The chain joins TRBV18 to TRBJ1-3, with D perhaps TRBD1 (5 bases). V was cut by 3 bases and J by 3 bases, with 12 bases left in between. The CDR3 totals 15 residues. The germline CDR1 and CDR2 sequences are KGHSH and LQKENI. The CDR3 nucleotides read TGTGCCAGCTCACCTCCGCAGCAGGGTGGAAACACCATATATTTT. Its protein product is CASSPPQQGGNTIYF.

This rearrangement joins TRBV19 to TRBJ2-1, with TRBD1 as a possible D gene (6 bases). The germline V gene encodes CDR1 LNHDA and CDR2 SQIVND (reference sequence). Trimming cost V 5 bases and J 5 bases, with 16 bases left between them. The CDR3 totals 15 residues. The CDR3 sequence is CASSSPRDTNNEQFF. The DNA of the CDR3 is TGTGCCAGTAGTTCCCCCCGGGACACTAACAATGAGCAGTTCTTC.

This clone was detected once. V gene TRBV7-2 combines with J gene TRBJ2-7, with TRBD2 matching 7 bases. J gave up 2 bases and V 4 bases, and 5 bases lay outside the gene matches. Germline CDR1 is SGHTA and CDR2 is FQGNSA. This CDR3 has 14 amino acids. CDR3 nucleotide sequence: TGTGCCAGCAGCTGGGAGGGTGGAACCTACGAGCAGTACTTC. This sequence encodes CASSWEGGTYEQYF.

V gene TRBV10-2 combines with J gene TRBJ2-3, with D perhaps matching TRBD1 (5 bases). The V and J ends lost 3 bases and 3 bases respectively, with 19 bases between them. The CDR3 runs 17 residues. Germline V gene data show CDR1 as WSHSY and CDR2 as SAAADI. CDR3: CASSEFWTSSMTDTQYF. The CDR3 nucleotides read TGCGCCAGCAGTGAATTTTGGACATCATCAATGACAGATACGCAGTATTTT.

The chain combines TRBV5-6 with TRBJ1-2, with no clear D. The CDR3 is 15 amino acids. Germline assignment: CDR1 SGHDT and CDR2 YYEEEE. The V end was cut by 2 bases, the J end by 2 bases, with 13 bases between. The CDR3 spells CASSFASSANYGYTF. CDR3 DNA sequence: TGTGCCAGCAGCTTCGCATCCTCCGCAAACTATGGCTACACCTTC.

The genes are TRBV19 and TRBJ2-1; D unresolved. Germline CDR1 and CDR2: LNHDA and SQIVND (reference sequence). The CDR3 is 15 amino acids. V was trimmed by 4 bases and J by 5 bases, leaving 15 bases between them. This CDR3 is CASSKGVNSNNEQFF. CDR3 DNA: TGTGCCAGTAGTAAGGGCGTTAACTCAAACAATGAGCAGTTCTTC.

CDR3 in DNA: TGTGCCAGCAGTTTAGGATATGACAGGCAACAGCCCCAGCATTTT. It encodes CASSLGYDRQQPQHF. The chain has TRBV28 and TRBJ1-5, with D maybe TRBD1 (6 bases). V was cut by 2 bases and J by 7 bases, with 15 bases left in between. This CDR3 has 15 amino acids. CDR1 is MDHEN, CDR2 SYDVKM, per germline.

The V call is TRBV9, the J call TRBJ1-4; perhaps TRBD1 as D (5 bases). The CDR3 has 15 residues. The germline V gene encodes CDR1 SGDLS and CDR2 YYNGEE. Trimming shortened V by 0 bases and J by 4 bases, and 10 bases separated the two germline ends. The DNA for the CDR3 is TGTGCCAGCAGCGTAGGGGGGGTACTTAATGAAAAACTGTTTTTT. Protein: CASSVGGVLNEKLFF.

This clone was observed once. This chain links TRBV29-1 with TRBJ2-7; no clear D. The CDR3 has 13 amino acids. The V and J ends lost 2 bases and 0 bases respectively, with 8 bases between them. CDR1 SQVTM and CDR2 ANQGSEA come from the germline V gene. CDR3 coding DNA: TGCAGCGTTGAATGGGGTTCCTCCTACGAGCAGTACTTC. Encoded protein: CSVEWGSSYEQYF.

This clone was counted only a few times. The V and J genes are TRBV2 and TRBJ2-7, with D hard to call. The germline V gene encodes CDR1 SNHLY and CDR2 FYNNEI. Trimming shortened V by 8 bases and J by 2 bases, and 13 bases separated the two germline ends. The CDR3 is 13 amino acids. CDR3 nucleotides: TGTGCCAGCCAACCTGGGTGGACCTACGAGCAGTACGTC. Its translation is CASQPGWTYEQYV.

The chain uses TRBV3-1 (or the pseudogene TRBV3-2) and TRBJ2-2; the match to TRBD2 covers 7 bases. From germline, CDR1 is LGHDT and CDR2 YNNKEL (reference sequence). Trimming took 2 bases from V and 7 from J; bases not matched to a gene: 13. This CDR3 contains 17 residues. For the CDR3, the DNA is TGTGCCAGCAGCCAACCCATAGGGACTACACTCAGCGGGGAGCTGTTTTTT. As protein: CASSQPIGTTLSGELFF.

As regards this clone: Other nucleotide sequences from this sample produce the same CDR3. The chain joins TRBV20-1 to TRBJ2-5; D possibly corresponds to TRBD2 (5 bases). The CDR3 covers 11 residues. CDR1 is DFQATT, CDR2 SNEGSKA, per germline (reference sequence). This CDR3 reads CSARGQETQYF. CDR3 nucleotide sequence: TGCAGCGCCCGGGGCCAAGAGACCCAGTACTTC.

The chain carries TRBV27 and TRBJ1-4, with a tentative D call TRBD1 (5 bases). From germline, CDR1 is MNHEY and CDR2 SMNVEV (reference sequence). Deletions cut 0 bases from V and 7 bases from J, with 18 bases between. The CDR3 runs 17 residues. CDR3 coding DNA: TGTGCCAGCAGTTTATCGATAACGGGGGGGAGAGCTGAAAAACTGTTTTTT. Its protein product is CASSLSITGGRAEKLFF. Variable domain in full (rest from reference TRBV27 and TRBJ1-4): EAQVTQNPRYLITVTGKKLTVTCSQNMNHEYMSWYRQDPGLGLRQIYYSMNVEVTDKGDVPEGYKVSRKEKRNFPLILESPSPNQTSLYFCASSLSITGGRAEKLFFGSGTQLSVL.

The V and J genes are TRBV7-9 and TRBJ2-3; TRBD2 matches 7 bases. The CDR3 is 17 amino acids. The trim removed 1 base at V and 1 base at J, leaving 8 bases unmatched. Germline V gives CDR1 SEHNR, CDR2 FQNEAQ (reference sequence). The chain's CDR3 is CASSLGRLSGGTDTQYF. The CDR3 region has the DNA TGTGCCAGCAGCTTAGGTCGTCTAAGCGGGGGCACAGATACGCAGTATTTT.

This CDR3 is CASRPQGVNTIYF. The CDR3 nucleotides are TGTGCCAGCAGGCCACAGGGTGTAAACACCATATATTTT. The chain is built from TRBV12-3 or TRBV12-4 and TRBJ1-3, with D perhaps TRBD1 (6 bases). The CDR3 has 13 amino acids. Trimming took 6 bases from V and 6 from J, leaving 12 bases between them.

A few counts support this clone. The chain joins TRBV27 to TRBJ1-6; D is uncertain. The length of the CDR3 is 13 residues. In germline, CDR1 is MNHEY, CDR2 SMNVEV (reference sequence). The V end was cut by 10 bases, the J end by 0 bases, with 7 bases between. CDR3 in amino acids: CATLGSYNSPLHF. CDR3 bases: TGTGCCACTCTCGGCTCCTATAATTCACCCCTCCACTTT.

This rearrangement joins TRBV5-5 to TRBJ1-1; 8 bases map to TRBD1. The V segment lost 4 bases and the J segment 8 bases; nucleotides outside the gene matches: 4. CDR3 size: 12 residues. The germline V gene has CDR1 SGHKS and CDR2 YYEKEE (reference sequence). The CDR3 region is CASSLTGVEAFF. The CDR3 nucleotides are TGTGCCAGCAGCCTGACAGGGGTGGAAGCTTTCTTT.

CDR3 sequence (DNA): TGTGCCACCAGTGATTTACAGGGAGGCGGATACGAGCAGTACGTC. Its protein product is CATSDLQGGGYEQYV. The chain recombines TRBV24-1 with TRBJ2-7; D tentatively reads TRBD1 or TRBD2 (6 bases each). This CDR3 spans 15 amino acids. Trimming removed 1 base at V and 4 bases at J, with 13 bases between. CDR1 and CDR2 from the germline V gene are KGHDR and SFDVKD.

The CDR3 sequence is CASSSQGIREKLFF. CDR3 DNA: TGTGCCAGCAGCTCACAGGGAATCCGGGAAAAACTGTTTTTT. The rearrangement uses TRBV19 and TRBJ1-4; TRBD1 is a possible D gene (6 bases). In germline, CDR1 is LNHDA, CDR2 SQIVND (reference sequence). V shed 9 bases and J shed 8 bases, with 19 bases lying between them. This CDR3 is built from 14 residues.

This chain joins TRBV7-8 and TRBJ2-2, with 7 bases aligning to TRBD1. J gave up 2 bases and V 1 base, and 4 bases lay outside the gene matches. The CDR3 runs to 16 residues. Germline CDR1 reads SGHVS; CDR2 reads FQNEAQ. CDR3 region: CASSLDRTGNTGELFF. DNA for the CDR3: TGTGCCAGCAGCTTAGATAGGACAGGCAACACCGGGGAGCTGTTTTTT.

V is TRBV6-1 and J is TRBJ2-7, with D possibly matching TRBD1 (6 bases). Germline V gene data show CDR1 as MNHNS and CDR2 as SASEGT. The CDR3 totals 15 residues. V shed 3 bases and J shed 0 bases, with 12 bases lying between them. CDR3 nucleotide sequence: TGTGCCAGCAGTGAGGCCCAGGACAGCTCCTACGAGCAGTACTTC. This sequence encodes CASSEAQDSSYEQYF.

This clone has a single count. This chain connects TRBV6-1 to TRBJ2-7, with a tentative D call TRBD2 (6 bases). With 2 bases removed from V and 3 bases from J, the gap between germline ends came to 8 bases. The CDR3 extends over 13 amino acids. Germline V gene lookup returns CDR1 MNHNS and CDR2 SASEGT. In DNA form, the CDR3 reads TGTGCCAGCAGTGAATTCGGGGGCTACGAGCAGTACGTC. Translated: CASSEFGGYEQYV.

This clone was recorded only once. In DNA form, the CDR3 reads TGTGCCAGCAGAAAAGGGACAGGGGCCCCTAATGAAAAACTGTTTTTT. Translated: CASRKGTGAPNEKLFF. The chain joins TRBV5-5 to TRBJ1-4, with 10 bases fitting TRBD1. CDR1 and CDR2 (germline): SGHKS, YYEKEE (reference sequence). Trimming removed 5 bases from V and 3 bases from J; junction bases left unmatched: 7. The CDR3 loop spans 16 amino acids.

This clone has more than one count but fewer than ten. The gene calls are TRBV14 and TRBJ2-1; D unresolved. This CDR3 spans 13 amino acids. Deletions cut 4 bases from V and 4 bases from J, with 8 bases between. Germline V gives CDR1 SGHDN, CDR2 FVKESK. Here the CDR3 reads CASSLVGYNEQFF. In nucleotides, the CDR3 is TGTGCCAGCAGCCTGGTGGGATACAATGAGCAGTTCTTC.

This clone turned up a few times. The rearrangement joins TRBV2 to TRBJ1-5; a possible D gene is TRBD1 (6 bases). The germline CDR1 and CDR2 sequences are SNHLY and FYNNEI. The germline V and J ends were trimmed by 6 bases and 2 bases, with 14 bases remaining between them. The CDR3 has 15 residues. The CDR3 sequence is CASRRGDVGNQPQHF. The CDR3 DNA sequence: TGTGCCAGCAGGAGGGGGGATGTGGGCAATCAGCCCCAGCATTTT.

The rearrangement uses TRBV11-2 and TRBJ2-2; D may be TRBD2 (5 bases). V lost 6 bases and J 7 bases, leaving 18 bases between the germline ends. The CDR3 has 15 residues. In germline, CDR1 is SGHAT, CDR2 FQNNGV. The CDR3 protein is CASSQAAWVNGELFF. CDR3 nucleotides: TGTGCCAGCAGTCAAGCGGCGTGGGTTAACGGGGAGCTGTTTTTT.

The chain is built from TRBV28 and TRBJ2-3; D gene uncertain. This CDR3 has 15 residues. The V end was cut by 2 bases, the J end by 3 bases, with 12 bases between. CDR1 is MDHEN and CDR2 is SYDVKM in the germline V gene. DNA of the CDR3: TGTGCCAGCAGTTTAAACGTGGGATCGACAGATACGCAGTATTTT. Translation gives CASSLNVGSTDTQYF.

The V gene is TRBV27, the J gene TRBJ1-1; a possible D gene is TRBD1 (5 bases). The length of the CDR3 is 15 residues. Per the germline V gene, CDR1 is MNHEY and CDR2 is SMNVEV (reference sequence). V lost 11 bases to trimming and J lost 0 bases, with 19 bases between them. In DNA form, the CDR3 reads TGTGCCGCAATGGACACTTTAAGCATGAACACTGAAGCTTTCTTT. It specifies CAAMDTLSMNTEAFF.

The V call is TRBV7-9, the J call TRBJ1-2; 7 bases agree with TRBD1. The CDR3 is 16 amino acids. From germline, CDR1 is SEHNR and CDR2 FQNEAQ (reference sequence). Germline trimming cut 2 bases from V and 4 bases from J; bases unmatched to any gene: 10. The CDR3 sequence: CASSLPETGRGYGYTF. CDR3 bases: TGTGCCAGCAGCTTACCAGAGACAGGGAGGGGCTATGGCTACACCTTC.

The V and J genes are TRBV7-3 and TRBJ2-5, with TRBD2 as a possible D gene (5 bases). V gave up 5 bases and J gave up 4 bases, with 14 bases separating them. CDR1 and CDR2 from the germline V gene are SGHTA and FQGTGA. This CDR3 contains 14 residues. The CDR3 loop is CASSPGAGSETQYF. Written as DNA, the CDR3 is TGTGCCAGCAGCCCGGGTGCGGGCTCAGAGACCCAGTACTTC.